This T cell receptor (beta chain) was obtained from a study of shared clonotypes between healthy human individuals. Study-level points and caveats: Larger estimated richness was generally recorded for naive subsets relative to memory subsets.

Comments on this clone: What it binds is not known.

Each of the donors was a healthy adult who was HIV-negative and had not had a recent acute infection or vaccination. Every immunoSEQ plate was one replicate of a subset's evenly spread DNA. Sorted-subset replicate PCR reactions were performed with 150 to 200 ng DNA, corresponding to tens of thousands of T cell genomes. Sequencing was performed with immunoSEQ multiplex PCR; in TCRdb, only in-frame clones are kept and a portion is missing. The sample contains about 1 million clones, under 80% of which appear only once. The sample was memory CD4+ T cells sorted from blood. As to subset: CD45RA-negative fraction. The receptor was derived from a man aged 18 to 35 in good health.

CDR3 bases: TGTGCCACCATCAAACCGGGACTAGGGAGATCCTACGAGCAGTACTTC. It encodes CATIKPGLGRSYEQYF. The chain employs TRBV15 and TRBJ2-7; 8 bases line up with TRBD2. Germline assignment: CDR1 LNHNV and CDR2 YYDKDF (reference sequence). CDR3 length equals 16 residues. Trimming removed 7 bases from V and 1 base from J; junction bases left unmatched: 12.